Listed below are T cell receptor beta chains from one sample, sequenced in a study of CD8 T cells in ankylosing spondylitis. TCRdb reprocessed the 5' RACE reads with MiXCR, giving one entry per CDR3 protein. The table lists roughly 200,000 distinct CDR3 sequences, roughly 13% of them singletons. Material: blood, either unsorted or a sorted T cell fraction (not recorded which). The receptors originated from a male donor with ankylosing spondylitis or in good health (not recorded which). CDR3s include the opening cysteine and the closing phenylalanine or tryptophan. Fields, in order: clone size, J gene, D gene, V gene, CDR3 DNA, CDR3 protein. The D gene is left open where the match is weak. A clone size is listed for some rows: how often the clone was seen (once, few, many), or a class if it is expanded.

size: NA; J: TRBJ2-2; D: NA; V: TRBV9; DNA: TGTGCCAGCAGCGGGGGACACCCAACCGGGGAGCTGTTTTTT; CDR3: CASSGGHPTGELFF
size: few; J: TRBJ2-7; D: NA; V: TRBV7-6; DNA: TGTGCCAGCAGCTTAGCGGAAAGGGGCGGCGAGCAGTACTTC; CDR3: CASSLAERGGEQYF
size: NA; J: TRBJ1-1; D: NA; V: TRBV5-5; DNA: TGTGCCAGCAGCTCTCAGGGAAAAGGAACTGAAGCTTTCTTT; CDR3: CASSSQGKGTEAFF
size: NA; J: TRBJ2-5; D: TRBD2; V: TRBV4-1; DNA: TGCGCCAGCAGCCAAGTTGGGGGGGAAGAGACCCAGTACTTC; CDR3: CASSQVGGEETQYF
size: NA; J: TRBJ1-4; D: NA; V: TRBV5-5; DNA: TGTGCCAGCAGGTCCAGGGTCGAGGAAAAACTGTTTTTT; CDR3: CASRSRVEEKLFF
size: NA; J: TRBJ2-7; D: TRBD2; V: TRBV4-1; DNA: TGCGCCAGCAGCCAAGAGTCCGGGACTAGCGTGGCCTACGAGCAGTACTTC; CDR3: CASSQESGTSVAYEQYF
size: NA; J: TRBJ2-7; D: NA; V: TRBV10-3; DNA: TGTGCCATCAGTGAGCGGGGCGGGGCCGACGAGCAGTACTTC; CDR3: CAISERGGADEQYF
size: many; J: TRBJ2-1; D: TRBD2; V: TRBV4-2; DNA: TGTGCCAGCAGCCAAGACGGGCTAGCGGGAGCCTGGGGGAATGAGCAGTTCTTC; CDR3: CASSQDGLAGAWGNEQFF
size: few; J: TRBJ2-2; D: NA; V: TRBV29-1; DNA: TGCAGCGTTGAAAAGGGACTTAACACCGGGGAGCTGTTTTTT; CDR3: CSVEKGLNTGELFF
size: few; J: TRBJ2-3; D: NA; V: TRBV6-2/TRBV6-3; DNA: TGTGCCAGCAGTTACGGTGGCAGGTCCACAGATACGCAGTATTTT; CDR3: CASSYGGRSTDTQYF
size: NA; J: TRBJ2-2; D: NA; V: TRBV7-2; DNA: TGTGCCAGCAGCTCTCGGGCCATCTACACCGGGGAGCTGTTTTTT; CDR3: CASSSRAIYTGELFF
size: few; J: TRBJ2-7; D: TRBD2; V: TRBV4-1; DNA: TGCGCCAGCAGCCAAGAGCCTAGCGGGGGCTACTCCTACGAGCAGTACTTC; CDR3: CASSQEPSGGYSYEQYF
size: many; J: TRBJ2-7; D: NA; V: TRBV5-1; DNA: TGCGCCAGCAGCTTTTATACCGGGGCGGCGTACGAGCAGTACTTC; CDR3: CASSFYTGAAYEQYF
size: few; J: TRBJ2-1; D: TRBD2; V: TRBV5-1; DNA: TGCGCCAGCAGCTTGGCAGGGGCGGGGGGTAGCTCCTACAATGAGCAGTTCTTC; CDR3: CASSLAGAGGSSYNEQFF
size: many; J: TRBJ1-1; D: NA; V: TRBV7-9; DNA: TGTGCCAGCAGCTTAGTTCCCCAGAGGAGCACTGAAGCTTTCTTT; CDR3: CASSLVPQRSTEAFF
size: NA; J: TRBJ1-1; D: TRBD1; V: TRBV7-6; DNA: TGTGCCAGCAGCTGGGGGACAGGGCCAAACACTGAAGCTTTCTTT; CDR3: CASSWGTGPNTEAFF
size: NA; J: TRBJ2-2; D: NA; V: TRBV2; DNA: TGTGCCAGCAGTGGGGGGCAAATGAACACCGGGGAGCTGTTTTTT; CDR3: CASSGGQMNTGELFF
size: many; J: TRBJ1-1; D: NA; V: TRBV12-3/TRBV12-4; DNA: TGTGCCAGCAGTTTTGTCCCGGGGACTGAAGCTTTCTTT; CDR3: CASSFVPGTEAFF
size: NA; J: TRBJ2-1; D: TRBD2; V: TRBV6-1; DNA: TGTGCCACGCATACCACGGGACTAGCCCATGAGCAGTTCTTC; CDR3: CATHTTGLAHEQFF
size: few; J: TRBJ2-3; D: NA; V: TRBV2; DNA: TGTGCCAGCACCTCGTGGCAGACTAGCACAGATACGCAGTATTTT; CDR3: CASTSWQTSTDTQYF
size: many; J: TRBJ2-7; D: NA; V: TRBV6-1; DNA: TGTGCCAGCAGTGACCTCACCGCTCCCTACGAGCAGTACTTC; CDR3: CASSDLTAPYEQYF
size: NA; J: TRBJ2-3; D: TRBD2; V: TRBV7-7; DNA: TGTGCCAGCAGCTTACAGGGCGGGGGGGCTACAGATACGCAGTATTTT; CDR3: CASSLQGGGATDTQYF
size: many; J: TRBJ1-1; D: NA; V: TRBV5-1; DNA: TGCGCCAGCAGCTTGGTTCCCGGCGCGACTGAAGCTTTCTTT; CDR3: CASSLVPGATEAFF
size: many; J: TRBJ1-1; D: NA; V: TRBV5-1; DNA: TGTGCCAGCAGCTTAGGAGGTGAAGCTTTCTTT; CDR3: CASSLGGEAFF
size: once; J: TRBJ2-3; D: NA; V: TRBV20-1; DNA: TGCAGTGGTGACGGGGGGAGGGGGACAGATACGCAGTATTTT; CDR3: CSGDGGRGTDTQYF
size: few; J: TRBJ1-1; D: NA; V: TRBV7-2; DNA: TGTGCCAGCAGCTTAGCTTACGTGGGGACTGAAGCTTTCTTT; CDR3: CASSLAYVGTEAFF
size: NA; J: TRBJ1-6; D: NA; V: TRBV4-1; DNA: TGCGCCAGCAGCCAAGTGGACAGCGACAATTCACCCCTCCACTTT; CDR3: CASSQVDSDNSPLHF
size: many; J: TRBJ2-7; D: TRBD1; V: TRBV12-3/TRBV12-4; DNA: TGTGCCAGCAGCTCCGGGACAGGTCAACCCTACGAGCAGTACTTC; CDR3: CASSSGTGQPYEQYF
size: NA; J: TRBJ2-1; D: NA; V: TRBV19; DNA: TGTGCCAGTAGTACGACAGAAACCGATTTCAATGAGCAGTTCTTC; CDR3: CASSTTETDFNEQFF
size: many; J: TRBJ1-1; D: NA; V: TRBV20-1; DNA: TGCAGTGCTAGATTACAGGACACTGAAGCTTTCTTT; CDR3: CSARLQDTEAFF
size: NA; J: TRBJ2-5; D: TRBD2; V: TRBV7-9; DNA: TGTGCCAGCAGCGCCCCACTAGCGGCACAAGAGACCCAGTACTTC; CDR3: CASSAPLAAQETQYF
size: NA; J: TRBJ2-3; D: NA; V: TRBV12-3/TRBV12-4; DNA: TGTGCCAGCAGTTCTGTTCGAGCCCACGGAGATACGCAGTATTTT; CDR3: CASSSVRAHGDTQYF
size: many; J: TRBJ2-7; D: TRBD2; V: TRBV20-1; DNA: TGCAGTGCTAGAGGGTTGGCGGGAGTTCCTTACTCCTACGAGCAGTACTTC; CDR3: CSARGLAGVPYSYEQYF
size: few; J: TRBJ1-1; D: NA; V: TRBV4-1; DNA: TGCGCCAGCAGCCATACAGCGAACACTGAAGCTTTCTTT; CDR3: CASSHTANTEAFF
size: few; J: TRBJ2-1; D: TRBD2; V: TRBV25-1; DNA: TGTGCCAGCAGTGGGGCGATTGGGGAGGGCTACAATGAGCAGTTCTTC; CDR3: CASSGAIGEGYNEQFF
size: NA; J: TRBJ1-4; D: NA; V: TRBV2; DNA: TGTGCCAGCAGCCCCCTGGACAGACGGGCGGCGGAAAAACTGTTTTTT; CDR3: CASSPLDRRAAEKLFF
size: few; J: TRBJ2-1; D: NA; V: TRBV12-3/TRBV12-4; DNA: TGTGCCAGCAGCCTAACTAGAGCCGAGCAGTTCTTC; CDR3: CASSLTRAEQFF
size: NA; J: TRBJ2-2; D: NA; V: TRBV4-2; DNA: TGTGCCAGCAGCCAAGATTGGGTATTGGGGCGGACCGGGGAGCTGTTTTTT; CDR3: CASSQDWVLGRTGELFF
size: NA; J: TRBJ2-1; D: TRBD1; V: TRBV18; DNA: TGTGCCAGCTCACCCGGGACAGGGCTTGACGGGCAGTTCTTC; CDR3: CASSPGTGLDGQFF
size: many; J: TRBJ2-2; D: NA; V: TRBV5-1; DNA: TGCGCCAGCAGCTTGGTGTCCGATTACACCGGGGAGCTGTTTTTT; CDR3: CASSLVSDYTGELFF
size: few; J: TRBJ2-5; D: TRBD2; V: TRBV15; DNA: TGTGCCACCAGCAGAGGACCGAGAACTAGCGGGCTTGGCGGGACCCAGTACTTC; CDR3: CATSRGPRTSGLGGTQYF
size: NA; J: TRBJ1-2; D: NA; V: TRBV29-1; DNA: TGCAGCGTTGAGAACAGGGAGGAGTATGGCTACACCTTC; CDR3: CSVENREEYGYTF
size: many; J: TRBJ2-2; D: TRBD1; V: TRBV5-1; DNA: TGCGCCAGCAGCTTAGAGGACAGGACCCGCGTGGGTACCGGGGAGCTGTTTTTT; CDR3: CASSLEDRTRVGTGELFF
size: once; J: TRBJ1-2; D: NA; V: TRBV6-5; DNA: TGTGCCAGCAGTTACTCTCTTGACAGCTTCTTGGGCTACACCTTC; CDR3: CASSYSLDSFLGYTF
size: few; J: TRBJ2-3; D: TRBD2; V: TRBV11-2; DNA: TGTGCCCTTGGGGGGGTGGATACGCAGTATTTT; CDR3: CALGGVDTQYF
size: NA; J: TRBJ1-1; D: TRBD1; V: TRBV27; DNA: TGTGCCAGCAATCCCGGGACAGGGAGGACTGAAGCTTTCTTT; CDR3: CASNPGTGRTEAFF
size: NA; J: TRBJ2-7; D: TRBD2; V: TRBV5-5; DNA: TGTGCCAGCAGCTTGGTAGCGGGAGATGGCGAGCAGTACTTC; CDR3: CASSLVAGDGEQYF
size: NA; J: TRBJ1-1; D: NA; V: TRBV4-2; DNA: TGTGCCAGCAGCCAAGATCTTCTGAACACTGAAGCTTTCTTT; CDR3: CASSQDLLNTEAFF
size: NA; J: TRBJ1-2; D: NA; V: TRBV7-9; DNA: TGTGCCAGCAGCTCCCCTATTGGGGGGGGCGCGGGTGGCTACACCTTC; CDR3: CASSSPIGGGAGGYTF
size: many; J: TRBJ2-1; D: NA; V: TRBV5-1; DNA: TGCGCCAGCAGCTTGGGACAAGTCAATGAGCAGTTCTTC; CDR3: CASSLGQVNEQFF
size: NA; J: TRBJ2-3; D: NA; V: TRBV27; DNA: TGTGCCAGCAGTTTAATGGGGGGAGGAGATACGCAGTATTTT; CDR3: CASSLMGGGDTQYF
size: few; J: TRBJ1-1; D: NA; V: TRBV10-2; DNA: TGCGCCAGCAGTGATTACGGGGTTGAGGACACTGAAGCTTTCTTT; CDR3: CASSDYGVEDTEAFF
size: NA; J: TRBJ2-3; D: NA; V: TRBV20-1; DNA: TGCAGTGCTAGGATGACAGGAGGGACAGATACGCAGTATTTT; CDR3: CSARMTGGTDTQYF
size: few; J: TRBJ2-7; D: NA; V: TRBV6-1; DNA: TGTGCCAGCAGTCGCGCGGCAGGGGGGTCCTACGAGCAGTACTTC; CDR3: CASSRAAGGSYEQYF
size: NA; J: TRBJ2-5; D: TRBD1; V: TRBV5-6; DNA: TGTGCCAGCAGCGAAACAAAACAGGGGTCAGAGACCCAGTACTTC; CDR3: CASSETKQGSETQYF
size: NA; J: TRBJ2-5; D: NA; V: TRBV25-1; DNA: TGTGCCAGCAGTGAATATCGGGCAGGGACACTCCAAGAGACCCAGTACTTC; CDR3: CASSEYRAGTLQETQYF
size: NA; J: TRBJ2-1; D: TRBD2; V: TRBV20-1; DNA: TGCAGTGCTAGAGATGGACTAGCGGGAAATGAGCAGTTCTTC; CDR3: CSARDGLAGNEQFF